Listed below are T cell receptor beta chains from one sample, sequenced in a study of cytomegalovirus exposure and HLA in healthy donors. Profiling relied on immunoSEQ multiplex PCR, and the TCRdb table lists in-frame clones only, not all of them. The data show some 86,000 clones, approximately 93% seen once. Sequencing was carried out using PBMCs. These receptors all stem from a woman aged 25-40 years in good health and CMV-seronegative. Each CDR3 is given without its conserved first and last residue. Fields, in order: J gene, CDR3 length, V gene, CDR3 protein.

j_gene: TRBJ1-1; len: 17; v_gene: TRBV7-8; CDR3aa: ASSLAPAGGVGLNTEAF
j_gene: TRBJ2-2; len: 12; v_gene: TRBV18; CDR3aa: ASSPRQNTGELF
j_gene: TRBJ2-6; len: 17; v_gene: TRBV5-5; CDR3aa: ASSWRQGTGWSGANVLT
j_gene: TRBJ1-2; len: 12; v_gene: TRBV5-1; CDR3aa: ASSLTGRNYGYT
j_gene: TRBJ1-2; len: 12; v_gene: TRBV30; CDR3aa: AWGRTGNNYGYT
j_gene: TRBJ2-3; len: 13; v_gene: TRBV11-2; CDR3aa: ASKGREGDTDTQY
j_gene: TRBJ2-5; len: 10; v_gene: TRBV6-5; CDR3aa: ASKTSQETQY
j_gene: TRBJ1-5; len: 14; v_gene: TRBV7-9; CDR3aa: ASSLRDRDGNQPQH
j_gene: TRBJ2-7; len: 12; v_gene: TRBV13; CDR3aa: ASKPTPGAYEQY
j_gene: TRBJ2-3; len: 13; v_gene: TRBV7-9; CDR3aa: ASRLSSGRTDTQY
j_gene: TRBJ2-5; len: 13; v_gene: TRBV9; CDR3aa: ASSPPSTSGETQY
j_gene: TRBJ2-5; len: 13; v_gene: TRBV5-4; CDR3aa: ASSAPGQGQETQY
j_gene: TRBJ2-7; len: 14; v_gene: TRBV6-1; CDR3aa: ASSEALLVSSYEQY
j_gene: TRBJ1-1; len: 13; v_gene: TRBV5-1; CDR3aa: ASSPRDRGILEAF
j_gene: TRBJ2-7; len: 10; v_gene: TRBV28; CDR3aa: ASSPSQGKQY
j_gene: TRBJ1-5; len: 12; v_gene: TRBV9; CDR3aa: ASSAPGSNQPQH
j_gene: TRBJ1-2; len: 11; v_gene: TRBV27; CDR3aa: ASSSRANYGYT
j_gene: TRBJ2-1; len: 13; v_gene: TRBV7-9; CDR3aa: ASSSRTSPHNEQF
j_gene: TRBJ1-6; len: 16; v_gene: TRBV19; CDR3aa: ASSLQGGGGAYNSPLH
j_gene: TRBJ2-5; len: 13; v_gene: TRBV7-2; CDR3aa: ASSLVATGQETQY
j_gene: TRBJ1-1; len: 12; v_gene: TRBV4-1; CDR3aa: ASSPGQTNTEAF
j_gene: TRBJ1-4; len: 12; v_gene: TRBV7-6; CDR3aa: ASSLRSNGEKLF
j_gene: TRBJ2-2; len: 19; v_gene: TRBV19; CDR3aa: ASSIERAPASSGGYTGELF
j_gene: TRBJ2-1; len: 14; v_gene: TRBV10-3; CDR3aa: AISDGGASSYNEQF
j_gene: TRBJ2-1; len: 15; v_gene: TRBV19; CDR3aa: ASSIDRGGILGNEQF
j_gene: TRBJ1-2; len: 12; v_gene: TRBV5-4; CDR3aa: ASSWVQGSYGYT
j_gene: TRBJ1-1; len: 13; v_gene: TRBV7-6; CDR3aa: ASSPEQGASTEAF
j_gene: TRBJ2-7; len: 14; v_gene: TRBV28; CDR3aa: ASSPGAGTSLYEQY
j_gene: TRBJ2-1; len: 14; v_gene: TRBV5-8; CDR3aa: ASSFPRQGNNNEQF
j_gene: TRBJ1-3; len: 11; v_gene: TRBV7-9; CDR3aa: ASSPGQFDTIY
j_gene: TRBJ1-2; len: 14; v_gene: TRBV9; CDR3aa: ASSVDPGQGAYGYT
j_gene: TRBJ2-7; len: 14; v_gene: TRBV5-6; CDR3aa: ASSLKGQGLSYEQY
j_gene: TRBJ1-2; len: 11; v_gene: TRBV2; CDR3aa: ASRDSQSYGYT
j_gene: TRBJ1-1; len: 15; v_gene: TRBV4-1; CDR3aa: ASSQDRRAGLNTEAF
j_gene: TRBJ1-1; len: 13; v_gene: TRBV5-8; CDR3aa: ASSFTGTGYTEAF
j_gene: TRBJ1-3; len: 13; v_gene: TRBV19; CDR3aa: ASRTPPGQWDTIY
j_gene: TRBJ1-4; len: 14; v_gene: TRBV5-1; CDR3aa: ASSLGQNPQNEKLF
j_gene: TRBJ2-2; len: 12; v_gene: TRBV7-2; CDR3aa: ASITQVNTGELF
j_gene: TRBJ2-1; len: 15; v_gene: TRBV19; CDR3aa: ASSARGGAGTYNEQF
j_gene: TRBJ1-2; len: 13; v_gene: TRBV6-5; CDR3aa: ASSLRGLANYGYT
j_gene: TRBJ1-6; len: 13; v_gene: TRBV5-4; CDR3aa: ASSLSTGEYSPLH
j_gene: TRBJ2-3; len: 14; v_gene: TRBV7-3; CDR3aa: ASSSLAGAALDTQY
j_gene: TRBJ1-2; len: 12; v_gene: TRBV30; CDR3aa: AWSLGQGVWGYT
j_gene: TRBJ1-4; len: 12; v_gene: TRBV7-9; CDR3aa: ASSSTGGREKLF
j_gene: TRBJ2-7; len: 15; v_gene: TRBV27; CDR3aa: ASSSFVRTLGRLEQY
j_gene: TRBJ1-3; len: 12; v_gene: TRBV5-1; CDR3aa: ASSPREKGNTIY
j_gene: TRBJ2-1; len: 11; v_gene: TRBV10-1; CDR3aa: ASSESKTGEQF
j_gene: TRBJ1-2; len: 13; v_gene: TRBV5-1; CDR3aa: ASSLRGGINYGYT
j_gene: TRBJ1-1; len: 12; v_gene: TRBV2; CDR3aa: ASSVVRGSTEAF
j_gene: TRBJ1-1; len: 13; v_gene: TRBV7-6; CDR3aa: ASSLIDSWNTEAF